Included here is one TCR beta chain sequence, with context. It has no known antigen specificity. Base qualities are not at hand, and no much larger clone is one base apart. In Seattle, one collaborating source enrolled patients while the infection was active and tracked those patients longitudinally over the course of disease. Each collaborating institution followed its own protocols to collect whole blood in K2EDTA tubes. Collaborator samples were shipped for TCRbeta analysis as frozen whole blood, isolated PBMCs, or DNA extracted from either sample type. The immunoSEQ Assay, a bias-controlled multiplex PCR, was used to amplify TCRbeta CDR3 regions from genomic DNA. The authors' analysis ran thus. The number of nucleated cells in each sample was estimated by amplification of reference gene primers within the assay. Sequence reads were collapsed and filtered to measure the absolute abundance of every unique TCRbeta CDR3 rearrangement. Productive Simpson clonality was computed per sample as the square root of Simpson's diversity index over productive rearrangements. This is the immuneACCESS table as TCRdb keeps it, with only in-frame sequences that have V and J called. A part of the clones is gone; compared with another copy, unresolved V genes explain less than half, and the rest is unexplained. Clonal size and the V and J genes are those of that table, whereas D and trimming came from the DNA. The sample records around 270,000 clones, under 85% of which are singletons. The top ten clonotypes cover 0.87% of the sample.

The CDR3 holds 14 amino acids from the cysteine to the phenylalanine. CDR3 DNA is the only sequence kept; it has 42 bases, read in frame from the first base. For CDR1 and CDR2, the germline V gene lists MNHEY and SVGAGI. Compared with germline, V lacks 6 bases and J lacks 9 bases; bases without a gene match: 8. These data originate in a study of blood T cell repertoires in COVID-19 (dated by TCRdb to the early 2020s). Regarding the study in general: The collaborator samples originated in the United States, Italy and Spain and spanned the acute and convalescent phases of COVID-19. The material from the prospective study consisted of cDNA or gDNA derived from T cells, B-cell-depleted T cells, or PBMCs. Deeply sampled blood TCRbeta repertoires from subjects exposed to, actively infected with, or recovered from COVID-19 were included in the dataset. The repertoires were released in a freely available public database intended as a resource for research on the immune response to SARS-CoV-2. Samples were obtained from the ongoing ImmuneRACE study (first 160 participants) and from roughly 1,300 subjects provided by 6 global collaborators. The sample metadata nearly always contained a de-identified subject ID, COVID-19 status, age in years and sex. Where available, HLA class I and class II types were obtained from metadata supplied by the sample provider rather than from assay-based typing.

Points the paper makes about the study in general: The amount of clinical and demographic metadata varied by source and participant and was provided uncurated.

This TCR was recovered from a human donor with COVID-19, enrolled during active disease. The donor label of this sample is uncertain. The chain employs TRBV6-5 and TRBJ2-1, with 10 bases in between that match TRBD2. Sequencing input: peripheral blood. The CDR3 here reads CASRLAGELSEQFF. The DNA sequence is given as TGTGCCAGCAGGCTAGCGGGAGAACTGAGTGAGCAGTTCTTC.